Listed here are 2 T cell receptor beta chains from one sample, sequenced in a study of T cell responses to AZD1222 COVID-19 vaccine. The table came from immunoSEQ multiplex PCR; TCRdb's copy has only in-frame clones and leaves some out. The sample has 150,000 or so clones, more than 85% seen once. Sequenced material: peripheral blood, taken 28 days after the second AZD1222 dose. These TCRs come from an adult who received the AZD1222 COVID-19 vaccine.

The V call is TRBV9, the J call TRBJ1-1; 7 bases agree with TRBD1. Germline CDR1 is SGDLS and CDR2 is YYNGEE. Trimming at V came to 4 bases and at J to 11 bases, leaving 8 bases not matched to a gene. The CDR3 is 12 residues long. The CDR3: CASSPPTGYAFF. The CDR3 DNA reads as TGTGCCAGCAGCCCGCCGACAGGGTACGCTTTCTTT.

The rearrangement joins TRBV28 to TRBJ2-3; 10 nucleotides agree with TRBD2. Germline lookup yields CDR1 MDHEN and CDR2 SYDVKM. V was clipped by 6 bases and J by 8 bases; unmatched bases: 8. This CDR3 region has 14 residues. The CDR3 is CASRLAGRRVTQYF. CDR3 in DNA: TGTGCCAGCAGACTAGCGGGACGAAGAGTTACGCAGTATTTT.